The next 4 T cell receptor beta chains were all read from a single sample in a study of response to subunit inactivated influenza vaccine (dated by TCRdb to 2017 to 2018). The library was obtained by RT-PCR. TCRdb shows the sequencer as Illumina HiSeq 2500. In TCRdb, the public reads were trimmed at Q25 with fastp and aligned with MiXCR, with productive beta chains retained. For every CDR3 protein sequence, its rows merge into one entry that carries the most common genes and DNA. The sample includes roughly 500,000 distinct CDR3 sequences, with roughly 23% observed a single time. The top ten hold approximately 2% of the sample. The sample in question was CD4+ T cells sorted from PBMCs, obtained around 5 days after vaccination. Every receptor here comes from a man over 45 who received an inactivated influenza vaccine. Donor details come from another sample of the same person, matched by shared clones.

The J gene is TRBJ2-3, the V gene TRBV7-2; 7 nucleotides align to TRBD2. J gave up 2 bases and V 1 base, and 9 bases lay outside the gene matches. The CDR3 loop spans 17 amino acids. Germline V gives CDR1 SGHTA, CDR2 FQGNSA. CDR3 loop: CASSLVGPGTITDTQYF. CDR3 in DNA: TGTGCCAGCAGCTTAGTCGGACCCGGGACTATCACAGATACGCAGTATTTT.

The chain combines TRBV7-2 with TRBJ2-5, with 9 bases lining up with TRBD1. The CDR3 covers 13 residues. CDR1 SGHTA and CDR2 FQGNSA come from the germline V gene. Germline trimming cut 5 bases from V and 4 bases from J; bases unmatched to any gene: 2. DNA for the CDR3: TGTGCCAGCAGCCAACAGGGGGCAGAGACCCAGTACTTC. It encodes CASSQQGAETQYF.

This clonotype has more than one count but fewer than ten. The genes are TRBV20-1 and TRBJ2-4, with 9 nucleotides matching TRBD1. CDR1 and CDR2 from the germline V gene are DFQATT and SNEGSKA (reference sequence). J gave up 7 bases and V 4 bases, and 8 bases lay outside the gene matches. This CDR3 is built from 14 residues. In DNA form, the CDR3 reads TGCAGTGCTATGACCTACAGGGGGCTGAACATTCAGTACTTC. Its translation: CSAMTYRGLNIQYF.

The chain joins TRBV20-1 to TRBJ2-3; perhaps TRBD2 as D (5 bases). Germline values: CDR1 DFQATT, CDR2 SNEGSKA (reference sequence). CDR3 length: 13 amino acids. This CDR3 reads CTLKAVITDTQYF. The CDR3 DNA reads TGCACCTTGAAAGCGGTTATCACAGATACGCAGTATTTT.